These T cell receptor beta chains were read from a single sample in a study of cytomegalovirus exposure and HLA in healthy donors. Only in-frame clones appear in the TCRdb table, and some are missing; sequencing was by immunoSEQ multiplex PCR. The sample holds about 120,000 clones, about 76% seen once. The sequenced material came from PBMCs. The receptor source for this set is a woman in her thirties or forties in good health and CMV-seronegative. The CDR3 runs from the conserved cysteine through the conserved F or W. A D gene is named only where the DNA matches it firmly. Size is omitted from some rows. Given values are once, few, many or a class for expanded clones.

J: TRBJ1-6
D: NA
size: NA
V: TRBV6-1
CDR3: CASSEALRVNSPLHF
DNA: TGTGCCAGCAGTGAAGCGCTCAGGGTAAACTCACCCCTCCACTTT

J: TRBJ2-7
D: NA
size: NA
V: TRBV7-9
CDR3: CASSLGEFPPYEQYF
DNA: TGTGCCAGCAGCTTAGGAGAGTTCCCCCCCTACGAGCAGTACTTC

J: TRBJ1-2
D: NA
size: few
V: TRBV5-1
CDR3: CASSLGQSYGYTF
DNA: TGCGCCAGCAGCTTGGGACAGTCCTATGGCTACACCTTC

J: TRBJ2-7
D: TRBD1
size: NA
V: TRBV25-1
CDR3: CASSVGGVDEQYF
DNA: TGTGCCAGCAGTGTAGGGGGCGTGGACGAGCAGTACTTC

J: TRBJ1-4
D: NA
size: NA
V: TRBV27
CDR3: CASSLRSQEAWGEKLFF
DNA: TGTGCCAGCAGTTTACGCTCTCAGGAGGCGTGGGGTGAAAAACTGTTTTTT

J: TRBJ1-2
D: TRBD1
size: NA
V: TRBV2
CDR3: CASKLDRGHGYTF
DNA: TGTGCCAGCAAGCTGGACAGGGGGCATGGCTACACCTTC

J: TRBJ2-5
D: TRBD2
size: NA
V: TRBV19
CDR3: CASSTYLLAGGEGETQYF
DNA: TGTGCCAGTAGTACCTACCTACTAGCGGGGGGGGAAGGGGAGACCCAGTACTTC

J: TRBJ2-1
D: TRBD1
size: NA
V: TRBV29-1
CDR3: CSARTGGNEQFF
DNA: TGCAGCGCCAGGACAGGGGGGAATGAGCAGTTCTTC

J: TRBJ1-5
D: TRBD1
size: once
V: TRBV4-1
CDR3: CASSRTTGGDQPQHF
DNA: TGCGCCAGCAGCCGGACGACAGGGGGCGACCAGCCCCAGCATTTT

J: TRBJ1-2
D: TRBD1
size: NA
V: TRBV6-1
CDR3: CASRLDRGTIYGYTF
DNA: TGTGCCAGCAGATTGGACAGGGGGACGATTTATGGCTACACCTTC

J: TRBJ2-1
D: TRBD1
size: few
V: TRBV6-1
CDR3: CASSEGTGSYNEQFF
DNA: TGTGCCAGCAGTGAAGGGACAGGCTCCTACAATGAGCAGTTCTTC

J: TRBJ1-4
D: TRBD1
size: NA
V: TRBV18
CDR3: CASSLGQGKREKLFF
DNA: TGTGCCAGCTCACTCGGACAGGGGAAGAGAGAAAAACTGTTTTTT

J: TRBJ1-1
D: NA
size: NA
V: TRBV27
CDR3: CASSFRQGSTEAFF
DNA: TGTGCCAGCAGTTTCCGCCAGGGATCAACTGAAGCTTTCTTT

J: TRBJ2-1
D: NA
size: NA
V: TRBV7-2
CDR3: CASSSVTGDNEQFF
DNA: TGTGCCAGCAGCTCGGTTACAGGTGACAATGAGCAGTTCTTC

J: TRBJ2-2
D: NA
size: NA
V: TRBV11-3
CDR3: CASSFGGNTGELFF
DNA: TGTGCCAGCAGCTTTGGGGGCAACACCGGGGAGCTGTTTTTT

J: TRBJ2-5
D: TRBD1
size: NA
V: TRBV7-3
CDR3: CASSLLGGIQETQYF
DNA: TGTGCCAGCAGCCTTCTAGGGGGCATTCAAGAGACCCAGTACTTC

J: TRBJ2-7
D: NA
size: NA
V: TRBV6-1
CDR3: CASSECGQYF
DNA: TGTGCCAGCAGTGAATGCGGGCAGTACTTC

J: TRBJ2-1
D: TRBD1
size: NA
V: TRBV7-2
CDR3: CASSRQGSRGRNEQFF
DNA: TGTGCCAGCAGTCGACAGGGGTCCCGGGGAAGAAATGAGCAGTTCTTC

J: TRBJ1-2
D: NA
size: NA
V: TRBV2
CDR3: CASARGNYGYTF
DNA: TGTGCCAGTGCCAGGGGCAACTATGGCTACACCTTC

J: TRBJ2-1
D: NA
size: NA
V: TRBV4-3
CDR3: CASSLARVGYNEQFF
DNA: TGCGCCAGCAGCCTCGCCCGGGTCGGCTACAATGAGCAGTTCTTC

J: TRBJ2-1
D: NA
size: NA
V: TRBV11-2
CDR3: CASSSWTLKGYNEQFF
DNA: TGTGCCAGCAGCTCATGGACTCTCAAGGGCTACAATGAGCAGTTCTTC

J: TRBJ1-5
D: NA
size: NA
V: TRBV7-9
CDR3: CASSLGQGNQPQHF
DNA: TGTGCCAGCAGCTTGGGACAAGGCAATCAGCCCCAGCATTTT

J: TRBJ1-1
D: TRBD1
size: NA
V: TRBV15
CDR3: CATSAGGSMAEAFF
DNA: TGTGCCACCAGCGCAGGGGGCTCGATGGCTGAAGCTTTCTTT

J: TRBJ1-2
D: NA
size: NA
V: TRBV4-2
CDR3: CASSHTVDYGYTF
DNA: TGTGCCAGCAGCCACACAGTGGACTATGGCTACACCTTC

J: TRBJ2-7
D: TRBD2
size: NA
V: TRBV7-9
CDR3: CASSLVGTTEYF
DNA: TGTGCCAGCAGCTTAGTAGGGACTACGGAGTACTTC

J: TRBJ2-1
D: TRBD2
size: NA
V: TRBV7-9
CDR3: CASSLGLAGVYEQFF
DNA: TGTGCCAGCAGCTTAGGGCTAGCGGGAGTTTATGAGCAGTTCTTC

J: TRBJ1-4
D: NA
size: once
V: TRBV7-9
CDR3: CASSPLGVEGPPKLFF
DNA: TGTGCCAGCAGCCCCTTGGGGGTGGAGGGACCACCGAAACTGTTTTTT

J: TRBJ2-3
D: NA
size: NA
V: TRBV4-1
CDR3: CASSQEGAGESDTQYF
DNA: TGCGCCAGCAGCCAAGAGGGGGCGGGGGAGTCAGATACGCAGTATTTT

J: TRBJ1-3
D: NA
size: NA
V: TRBV27
CDR3: CASSLRRGSGNTIYF
DNA: TGTGCCAGCAGTTTAAGGAGGGGCTCTGGAAACACCATATATTTT

J: TRBJ1-5
D: TRBD1
size: NA
V: TRBV28
CDR3: CASSSTTGVRNQPQHF
DNA: TGTGCCAGCAGTTCGACCACAGGGGTACGAAATCAGCCCCAGCATTTT

J: TRBJ1-6
D: NA
size: few
V: TRBV6-5
CDR3: CASSLNSGPSPLHF
DNA: TGTGCCAGCAGTTTAAATTCAGGTCCGTCACCCCTCCACTTT

J: TRBJ1-5
D: NA
size: NA
V: TRBV18
CDR3: CASSPGGGRQPQHF
DNA: TGTGCCAGCTCACCGGGCGGGGGGCGCCAGCCCCAGCATTTT

J: TRBJ2-3
D: TRBD2
size: NA
V: TRBV18
CDR3: CASSPRVSPSGGTDTQYF
DNA: TGTGCCAGCTCACCCCGCGTGTCTCCGAGCGGGGGCACAGATACGCAGTATTTT

J: TRBJ1-1
D: NA
size: NA
V: TRBV7-2
CDR3: CASSLRWTLNTEAFF
DNA: TGTGCCAGCAGCTTACGATGGACACTCAACACTGAAGCTTTCTTT

J: TRBJ2-7
D: NA
size: few
V: TRBV4-3
CDR3: CASSPGDQAYEQYF
DNA: TGCGCCAGCAGCCCAGGGGACCAGGCCTACGAGCAGTACTTC

J: TRBJ1-5
D: NA
size: few
V: TRBV4-1
CDR3: CASSRGEVGNQPQHF
DNA: TGCGCCAGCAGCCGTGGGGAGGTTGGCAATCAGCCCCAGCATTTT

J: TRBJ2-7
D: TRBD1
size: few
V: TRBV5-6
CDR3: CASSLPGTVAYEQYF
DNA: TGTGCCAGCAGCCTCCCCGGGACAGTAGCCTACGAGCAGTACTTC

J: TRBJ2-5
D: NA
size: once
V: TRBV6-5
CDR3: CASNFKETQYF
DNA: TGTGCCAGCAATTTTAAAGAGACCCAGTACTTC

J: TRBJ1-1
D: NA
size: NA
V: TRBV7-2
CDR3: CASGQPNTEAFF
DNA: TGTGCCAGCGGACAGCCTAACACTGAAGCTTTCTTT

J: TRBJ1-1
D: TRBD1
size: NA
V: TRBV6-6
CDR3: CASRDRELNTEAFF
DNA: TGTGCCAGCAGGGACAGGGAACTGAACACTGAAGCTTTCTTT

J: TRBJ1-2
D: TRBD1
size: NA
V: TRBV10-2
CDR3: CASSRDRDGYTF
DNA: TGCGCCAGCAGTAGGGACAGGGATGGCTACACCTTC

J: TRBJ2-7
D: NA
size: NA
V: TRBV5-6
CDR3: CASSFFLSEQYF
DNA: TGTGCCAGCAGCTTTTTCCTCTCGGAGCAGTACTTC

J: TRBJ2-7
D: TRBD1
size: once
V: TRBV7-7
CDR3: CASSLPTRQGFSSYEQYF
DNA: TGTGCCAGCAGCCTTCCAACCCGACAGGGGTTTAGCTCCTACGAGCAGTACTTC

J: TRBJ2-3
D: TRBD1
size: NA
V: TRBV5-1
CDR3: CASSLGQGSVDTQYF
DNA: TGCGCCAGCAGCTTGGGACAGGGATCGGTAGATACGCAGTATTTT

J: TRBJ2-1
D: TRBD2
size: NA
V: TRBV7-2
CDR3: CASRRAGGTHNEQFF
DNA: TGTGCCAGCAGGAGAGCGGGGGGGACCCACAATGAGCAGTTCTTC

J: TRBJ2-3
D: TRBD2
size: NA
V: TRBV28
CDR3: CASSSPGLAGGPTDTQYF
DNA: TGTGCCAGCAGTTCCCCCGGACTAGCGGGAGGGCCAACAGATACGCAGTATTTT

J: TRBJ1-1
D: NA
size: NA
V: TRBV27
CDR3: CASSLLRQTPGTEAFF
DNA: TGTGCCAGCAGTTTACTTCGGCAGACTCCCGGCACTGAAGCTTTCTTT

J: TRBJ2-1
D: TRBD1
size: few
V: TRBV6-1
CDR3: CASSRDRDLGEQFF
DNA: TGTGCCAGCAGTAGGGACAGGGACCTGGGTGAGCAGTTCTTC

J: TRBJ2-1
D: TRBD1
size: NA
V: TRBV27
CDR3: CASSPIPGTGSYNEQFF
DNA: TGTGCCAGCAGTCCGATCCCCGGGACAGGCTCCTACAATGAGCAGTTCTTC

J: TRBJ2-7
D: TRBD1
size: NA
V: TRBV6-5
CDR3: CASRTDRGSYNEQYF
DNA: TGTGCCAGCAGAACTGACAGGGGGTCTTATAACGAGCAGTACTTC